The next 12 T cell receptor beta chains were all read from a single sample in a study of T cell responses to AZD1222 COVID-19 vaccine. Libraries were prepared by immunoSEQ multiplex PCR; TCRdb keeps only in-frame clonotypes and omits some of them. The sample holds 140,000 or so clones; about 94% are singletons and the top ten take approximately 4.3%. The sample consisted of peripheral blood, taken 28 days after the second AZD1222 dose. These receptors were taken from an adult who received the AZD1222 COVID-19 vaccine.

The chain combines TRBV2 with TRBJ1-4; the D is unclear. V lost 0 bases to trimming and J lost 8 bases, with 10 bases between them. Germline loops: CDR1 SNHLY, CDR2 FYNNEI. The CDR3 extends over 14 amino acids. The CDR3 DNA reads TGTGCCAGCAGTGAAGCACCCGGGTTCGAAAAACTGTTTTTT. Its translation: CASSEAPGFEKLFF.

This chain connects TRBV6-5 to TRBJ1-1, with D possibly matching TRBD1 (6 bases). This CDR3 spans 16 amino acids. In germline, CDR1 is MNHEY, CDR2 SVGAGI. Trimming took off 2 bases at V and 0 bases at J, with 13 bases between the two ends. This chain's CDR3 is CASSYRGGGLNTEAFF. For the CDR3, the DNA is TGTGCCAGCAGTTACCGCGGGGGGGGGCTGAACACTGAAGCTTTCTTT.

The CDR3 sequence: CASSSTRGTTYGYTF. CDR3 in DNA: TGTGCCAGCAGCTCGACGAGAGGGACCACCTATGGCTACACCTTC. The chain employs TRBV2 and TRBJ1-2, with TRBD1 as a possible D gene (5 bases). Looked up from germline, CDR1 is SNHLY and CDR2 is FYNNEI. With 6 bases removed from V and 4 bases from J, the gap between germline ends came to 18 bases. The length of the CDR3 is 15 residues.

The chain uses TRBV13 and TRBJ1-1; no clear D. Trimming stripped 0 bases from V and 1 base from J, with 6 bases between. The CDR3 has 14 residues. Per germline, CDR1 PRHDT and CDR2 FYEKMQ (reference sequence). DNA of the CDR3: TGTGCCAGCAGCTTAGGAGATTCGAACACTGAAGCTTTCTTT. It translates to CASSLGDSNTEAFF. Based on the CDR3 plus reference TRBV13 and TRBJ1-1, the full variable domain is AAGVIQSPRHLIKEKRETATLKCYPIPRHDTVYWYQQGPGQDPQFLISFYEKMQSDKGSIPDRFSAQQFSDYHSELNMSSLELGDSALYFCASSLGDSNTEAFFGQGTRLTVV.

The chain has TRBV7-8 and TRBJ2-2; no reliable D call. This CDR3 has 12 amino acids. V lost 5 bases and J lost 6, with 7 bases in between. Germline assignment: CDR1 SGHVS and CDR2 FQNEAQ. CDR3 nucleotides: TGTGCCAGCAGCCGGAGATCCGGGGAGCTGTTTTTT. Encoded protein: CASSRRSGELFF.

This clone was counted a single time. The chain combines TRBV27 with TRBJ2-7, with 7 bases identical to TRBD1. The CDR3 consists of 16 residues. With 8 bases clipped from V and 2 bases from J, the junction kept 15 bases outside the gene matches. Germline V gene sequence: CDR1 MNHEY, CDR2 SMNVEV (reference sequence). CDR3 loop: CASSFSQGVFTYEQYF. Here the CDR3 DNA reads TGTGCCAGCTCCTTCTCGCAGGGGGTTTTCACCTACGAGCAGTACTTC.

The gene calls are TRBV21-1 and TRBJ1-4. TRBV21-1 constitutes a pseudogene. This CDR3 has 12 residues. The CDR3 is CASSDDPGKLFF. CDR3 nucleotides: TGTGCCAGCAGCGATGATCCTGGAAAACTGTTTTTT.

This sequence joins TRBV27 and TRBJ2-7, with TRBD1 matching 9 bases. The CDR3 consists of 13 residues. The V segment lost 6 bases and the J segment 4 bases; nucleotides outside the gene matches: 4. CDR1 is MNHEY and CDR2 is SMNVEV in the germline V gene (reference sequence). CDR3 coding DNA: TGTGCCAGCAGAAAGACAGGGGGTTACGAGCAGTACTTC. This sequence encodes CASRKTGGYEQYF.

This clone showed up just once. CDR3 in amino acids: CASSYSITGGPDTQYF. In DNA form, the CDR3 reads TGTGCCAGCAGTTACTCGATAACAGGGGGCCCAGATACGCAGTATTTT. The chain uses TRBV6-5 and TRBJ2-3; 9 nucleotides agree with TRBD1. Germline V lookup: CDR1 MNHEY, CDR2 SVGAGI. This CDR3 is built from 16 residues. J lost 4 bases, V lost 0 bases, and 5 bases had no gene match.

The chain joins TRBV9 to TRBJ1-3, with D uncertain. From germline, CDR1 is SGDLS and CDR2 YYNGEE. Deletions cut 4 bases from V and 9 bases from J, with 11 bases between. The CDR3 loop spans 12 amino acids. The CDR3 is CASSTHSGTIYF. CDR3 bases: TGTGCCAGCAGCACCCATTCAGGCACCATATATTTT.

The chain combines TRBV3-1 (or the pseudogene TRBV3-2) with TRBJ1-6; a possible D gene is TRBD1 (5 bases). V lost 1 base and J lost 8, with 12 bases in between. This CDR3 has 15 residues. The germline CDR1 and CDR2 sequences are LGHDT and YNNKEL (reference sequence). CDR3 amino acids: CASSQVSGRDSPLHF. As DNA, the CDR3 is TGTGCCAGCAGCCAAGTGTCAGGGCGGGATTCACCCCTCCACTTT.

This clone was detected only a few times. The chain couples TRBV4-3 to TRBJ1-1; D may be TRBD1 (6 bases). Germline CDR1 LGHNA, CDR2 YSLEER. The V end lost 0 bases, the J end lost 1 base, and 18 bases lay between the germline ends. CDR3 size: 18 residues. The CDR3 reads CASSQDRTQGLSNTEAFF. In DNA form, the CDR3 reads TGCGCCAGCAGCCAAGATAGGACTCAGGGGCTATCGAACACTGAAGCTTTCTTT.